This TCR beta chain was observed in a study of primary melanoma T cells and metastatic recurrence. Across the study: These T2 to T4 primary melanomas had thickness greater than 1 mm. The study's findings and limits: Regardless of ulceration, mitotic rate or nodal disease, >20% T-cell fraction appeared protective. Progression-free survival prediction reportedly improved most when T-cell fraction, rather than another histopathological variable, joined tumor thickness.

Data came from immunoSEQ multiplex PCR; TCRdb stores just in-frame clones and leaves some out. The table has some 980 clones, under 80% seen once. The CDR3 is 17 residues long. The V end lost 6 bases, the J end lost 0 bases, and 20 bases lay between the germline ends. Per the germline V gene, CDR1 is MNHGY and CDR2 is SAAAGT. In the case of this clone: The target antigen is unknown.

Sequenced input: melanoma tumor tissue. The TCR comes from a human donor with melanoma. The V and J genes are TRBV6-8 and TRBJ1-2; D gene uncertain. CDR3 sequence (DNA): TGTGCCAGCAGCCAAGCCGGATCGGACCGCACTAACTATGGCTACACCTTC. Translated: CASSQAGSDRTNYGYTF.